One sample yielded the 29 T cell receptor beta chains listed below, sequenced in a study of Graves' ophthalmopathy and Graves' hyperthyroidism. Amplification from RNA transcripts yielded the TCR beta CDR3 regions. An initial RT-PCR round employing HTBI primers preceded a second-round multiplex PCR. Each CDR3 protein is one row after TCRdb ran MiXCR on the multiplex PCR reads. The sample comprises roughly 1.1 million distinct CDR3 sequences, around a third of which are singletons, and roughly 11% rests with the top ten. Input material: peripheral blood or thyroid tissue (not recorded which). All receptors derive from an adult man with Graves' hyperthyroidism.

The chain has TRBV10-2 and TRBJ1-2; D ambiguous. With 6 bases removed from V and 4 bases from J, the gap between germline ends came to 12 bases. Germline CDR1 WSHSY, CDR2 SAAADI. The CDR3 runs to 13 residues. The CDR3 reads CASRAQDFYGYTF. CDR3 nucleotide sequence: TGCGCCAGCAGGGCCCAGGACTTCTATGGCTACACCTTC.

V usage is TRBV5-8 and J usage is TRBJ2-5, with D tentatively TRBD2 (5 bases). Trimming left V 2 bases short and J 4 bases short, with 18 bases between. CDR1 and CDR2 (germline): SGHTS, YDEGEE. The CDR3 is made up of 16 amino acids. The CDR3 sequence is CASSFRDSEASETQYF. The CDR3 coding sequence is TGTGCCAGCAGCTTTCGAGACTCGGAGGCGTCAGAGACCCAGTACTTC.

This clonotype has ten or more counts. The rearrangement uses TRBV12-3 or TRBV12-4 and TRBJ2-7, with TRBD1 matching 8 bases. The CDR3 spans 12 residues. The junction had 3 bases not matched to a gene; V was cut back by 6 bases and J by 5 bases. DNA for the CDR3: TGTGCCAGCAGAGGACAGGGCCACGAGCAGTACTTC. Protein product: CASRGQGHEQYF.

This clonotype came up a few times. The rearrangement joins TRBV24-1 to TRBJ2-7; TRBD1 matches at 7 bases. J was trimmed by 3 bases and V by 2 bases; bases with no gene match: 6. CDR3 length: 15 amino acids. CDR1 is KGHDR, CDR2 SFDVKD, per germline. The DNA of the CDR3 is TGTGCCACCAGTGATTCTCAGGGGGTTGGCTACGAGCAGTACTTC. It is translated as CATSDSQGVGYEQYF.

The CDR3 DNA follows: TGCAGTGCTAGAGTTGGGGGCTTGCGTTTTTTT. Residues: CSARVGGLRFF. The V call is TRBV20-1, the J call TRBJ1-4, with D tentatively TRBD1 (6 bases). Germline V gene lookup returns CDR1 DFQATT and CDR2 SNEGSKA (reference sequence). The germline V and J ends were trimmed by 1 base and 17 bases, with 14 bases remaining between them. The CDR3 length is 11 residues.

This clonotype was recorded many times. This chain joins TRBV12-3 or TRBV12-4 and TRBJ1-5; no firm D call. V was clipped by 7 bases and J by 1 base, with 17 bases between them. The CDR3 sequence is 16 residues long. The CDR3 loop reads CASTPNYPGSNQPQHF. The CDR3 bases are TGTGCCAGCACCCCCAACTATCCCGGGAGCAATCAGCCCCAGCATTTT.

At least ten counts were recorded for this clonotype. V usage is TRBV7-2 and J usage is TRBJ2-7; D unresolved. The CDR3 consists of 13 residues. The germline gives CDR1 SGHTA, CDR2 FQGNSA. Trimming stripped 2 bases from V and 5 bases from J, with 10 bases between. As DNA, the CDR3 is TGTGCCAGCAGCTTATCTCTGATCGACGAGCAGTACTTC. Protein product: CASSLSLIDEQYF.

The sample holds many counts of this clonotype. V gene TRBV5-1 combines with J gene TRBJ1-1, with 7 positions matching TRBD1. V gave up 0 bases and J gave up 4 bases; unmatched junction bases: 6. CDR1 and CDR2 from the germline V gene are SGHRS and YFSETQ. This CDR3 is 15 amino acids long. DNA for the CDR3: TGCGCCAGCAGCTTGGGACAGGGTCGGACCACTGAAGCTTTCTTT. It is translated as CASSLGQGRTTEAFF.

The V gene is TRBV10-3, the J gene TRBJ1-1, with 11 bases that match TRBD1. Trimming at V came to 6 bases and at J to 5 bases, leaving 5 bases not matched to a gene. The CDR3 is 14 amino acids. In germline, CDR1 is ENHRY, CDR2 SYGVKD. CDR3 loop: CAIRGDRGSTEAFF. In nucleotides, the CDR3 is TGTGCCATCAGGGGGGACAGGGGGTCGACTGAAGCTTTCTTT.

This clonotype was counted ten times or more. V usage is TRBV7-6 and J usage is TRBJ2-2; D assignment may be TRBD1 or TRBD2 (5 bases each). The germline CDR1 and CDR2 sequences are SGHVS and FNYEAQ. Trimming took off 3 bases at V and 3 bases at J, with 20 bases between the two ends. The CDR3 has 18 amino acids. As DNA, the CDR3 is TGTGCCAGCAGCTTCCCGTCGGTCGCCAGGGAGCACACCGGGGAGCTGTTTTTT. Its translation is CASSFPSVAREHTGELFF.

The gene calls are TRBV7-2 and TRBJ1-2; tentative D call: TRBD1 (5 bases). CDR1 and CDR2 (germline): SGHTA, FQGNSA. There are 13 residues in the CDR3. V shed 5 bases and J shed 5 bases, with 12 bases lying between them. The CDR3 loop is CASSPHDRYGYTF. CDR3 DNA: TGTGCCAGCAGCCCCCACGACAGATATGGCTACACCTTC.

The gene calls are TRBV9 and TRBJ2-6; D is possibly TRBD1 (7 bases). The CDR3 runs to 17 residues. V shed 2 bases and J shed 0 bases, with 12 bases lying between them. Germline lookup yields CDR1 SGDLS and CDR2 YYNGEE. CDR3 residues: CASSVAGGGSGANVLTF. The CDR3 region has the DNA TGTGCCAGCAGCGTTGCAGGGGGAGGCTCTGGGGCCAACGTCCTGACTTTC. The whole variable domain, filled in from reference TRBV9 and TRBJ2-6, reads DSGVTQTPKHLITATGQRVTLRCSPRSGDLSVYWYQQSLDQGLQFLIQYYNGEERAKGNILERFSAQQFPDLHSELNLSSLELGDSALYFCASSVAGGGSGANVLTFGAGSRLTVL.

The chain carries TRBV6-5 and TRBJ2-7, with 9 nucleotides matching TRBD2. CDR3 length: 15 residues. The J segment lost 9 bases and the V segment lost 6 bases, leaving 15 bases of the junction unmatched. The germline V gene encodes CDR1 MNHEY and CDR2 SVGAGI. In nucleotides, the CDR3 is TGTGCCAGCAGCCCTCGCGCGGGAGGGCCCCTAGGGCAGTACTTC. Amino acid sequence: CASSPRAGGPLGQYF.

Only a few counts were recorded for this clonotype. The chain links TRBV2 to TRBJ2-5; no clear D gene. This CDR3 comprises 13 residues. Germline V gene data show CDR1 as SNHLY and CDR2 as FYNNEI. Trimming shortened V by 7 bases and J by 4 bases, and 13 bases separated the two germline ends. In DNA form, the CDR3 reads TGTGCCAGCACCCCGCGGTGGGGAGAGACCCAGTACTTC. Encoded protein: CASTPRWGETQYF.

This clonotype was seen repeatedly, ten times or more. The chain couples TRBV29-1 to TRBJ2-7; D unclear. V lost 6 bases and J lost 2, with 14 bases in between. Per the germline V gene, CDR1 is SQVTM and CDR2 is ANQGSEA. This CDR3 comprises 13 residues. CDR3 DNA sequence: TGCAGCGTAGGCAGTTTATCGACCTACGAGCAGTACTTC. This encodes CSVGSLSTYEQYF.

The rearrangement joins TRBV7-2 to TRBJ2-7; 8 positions match TRBD2. The J call may be in error: the DNA end matches TRBJ2-1 better. The length of the CDR3 is 15 residues. The V gene's germline CDR1 is SGHTA and CDR2 FQGNSA. The DNA for the CDR3 is TGTGCCAGCAGCCCCGCGGATCGTCTAGCGGGTGAGCAGTTCTTC. Translation gives CASSPADRLAGEQFF.

The J gene is TRBJ2-2, the V gene TRBV19, with D possibly being TRBD1 (6 bases). The ends were cut back, 3 bases at V and 0 bases at J, with 14 bases in the middle. Germline CDR1 LNHDA, CDR2 SQIVND (reference sequence). This CDR3 has 17 amino acids. The CDR3 DNA is TGTGCCAGTAGTATGGACTTTGGGGGCGCGAACACCGGGGAGCTGTTTTTT. This gives the protein CASSMDFGGANTGELFF.

This chain connects TRBV25-1 to TRBJ1-5; 7 positions agree with TRBD1. The V segment lost 8 bases and the J segment 4 bases; nucleotides outside the gene matches: 5. Germline values: CDR1 MGHDK, CDR2 SYGVNS. The CDR3 covers 13 residues. As DNA, the CDR3 is TGTGCCAGCGTGGCAGGGGGGAATCAGCCCCAGCATTTT. Protein product: CASVAGGNQPQHF.

The chain uses TRBV29-1 and TRBJ2-3; TRBD2 is a possible D gene (6 bases). This CDR3 is 14 amino acids long. Germline CDR1 and CDR2: SQVTM and ANQGSEA. With 5 bases removed from V and 2 bases from J, the gap between germline ends came to 14 bases. CDR3 loop: CSVRLRGNTDTQYF. CDR3 nucleotide sequence: TGCAGCGTTAGACTCCGGGGGAACACAGATACGCAGTATTTT.

The V and J genes are TRBV5-4 and TRBJ2-5; D perhaps matches TRBD1 (6 bases). Germline lookup yields CDR1 SGHNT and CDR2 YYREEE (reference sequence). V was cut by 5 bases and J by 7 bases, with 18 bases left in between. CDR3 length equals 14 residues. The DNA of the CDR3 is TGTGCCAGCAGGGAACAGGGTTTCGTGGCGACCCAGTACTTC. Residues: CASREQGFVATQYF.

CDR3 sequence reads: CASSFRHQESSYEQYF. Written as DNA, the CDR3 is TGTGCCAGCAGTTTTAGACACCAGGAGAGCTCCTACGAGCAGTACTTC. This chain uses TRBV27 with TRBJ2-7, with unresolved D. Deletions cut 3 bases from V and 0 bases from J, with 15 bases between. This CDR3 comprises 16 residues. CDR1 is MNHEY, CDR2 SMNVEV, per germline (reference sequence).

This clonotype has just a few counts. The chain is built from TRBV20-1 and TRBJ2-5; weak D call: TRBD1 (6 bases). V lost 5 bases and J 2 bases, leaving 12 bases between the germline ends. Germline V gene lookup returns CDR1 DFQATT and CDR2 SNEGSKA (reference sequence). This CDR3 has 13 residues. CDR3 in DNA: TGCAGTGCTCCAGGCAGGGGTCAAGAGACCCAGTACTTC. It specifies CSAPGRGQETQYF.

As concerns this clonotype: This may arise from a read error, as a much more abundant clone is one base away. The chain uses TRBV6-5 and TRBJ2-2, with D uncertain. In germline, CDR1 is MNHEY, CDR2 SVGAGI. CDR3 length equals 15 residues. The CDR3 reads CASSYRSANIGELFF. The DNA of the CDR3 is TGTGCCAGCAGTTACAGGAGCGCGAACATCGGGGAGCTGTTTTTT.

This clonotype was picked up many times. The genes are TRBV15 and TRBJ2-3; 15 bases fit TRBD2. CDR1 and CDR2 (germline): LNHNV, YYDKDF (reference sequence). This CDR3 spans 17 amino acids. J gave up 7 bases and V 3 bases, and 8 bases lay outside the gene matches. CDR3 amino acids: CATSSAGTSGRMNTQYF. CDR3 DNA sequence: TGTGCCACCAGCAGCGCCGGGACTAGCGGGAGGATGAATACGCAGTATTTT.

The chain employs TRBV5-6 and TRBJ2-7; 13 bases fit TRBD2. Per germline, CDR1 SGHDT and CDR2 YYEEEE. The CDR3 length is 15 residues. J lost 5 bases, V lost 6 bases, and 8 bases had no gene match. CDR3 in amino acids: CASMPTSGRAHEQYF. DNA for the CDR3: TGTGCCAGCATGCCTACTAGCGGGAGGGCTCACGAGCAGTACTTC.

As DNA, the CDR3 is TGTGCCAGCTCACCACTTGTACGAAGCTCCTACGAGCAGTACTTC. It translates to CASSPLVRSSYEQYF. The chain has TRBV7-8 and TRBJ2-7; D ambiguous. V lost 8 bases, J lost 0 bases, and 17 bases lay in between. The CDR3 sequence is 15 residues long. Germline V gene data show CDR1 as SGHVS and CDR2 as FQNEAQ.

Many counts were recorded for this clonotype. A much larger clone is a single base away; this may be a read error. This rearrangement joins TRBV10-3 to TRBJ1-1; possible D gene TRBD1, 6 bases. V gave up 6 bases and J gave up 8 bases, with 13 bases separating them. Germline values: CDR1 ENHRY, CDR2 SYGVKD. The CDR3 runs 12 residues. CDR3 loop: CAIRQGLVEAFF. The CDR3 DNA reads as TGTGCCATCAGACAGGGCCTCGTGGAAGCTTTCTTT.

This clonotype was observed a few times. The chain links TRBV5-1 to TRBJ2-7, with TRBD1 as a possible D gene (5 bases). The V end lost 1 base, the J end lost 0 bases, and 11 bases lay between the germline ends. The germline V gene encodes CDR1 SGHRS and CDR2 YFSETQ. The CDR3 spans 15 residues. CDR3 sequence (DNA): TGCGCCAGCAGCTTGTTAGGAGACAGCTCCTACGAGCAGTACTTC. Translation gives CASSLLGDSSYEQYF.

There are many counts of this clonotype. V gene TRBV11-2 combines with J gene TRBJ2-7; D uncertain. V lost 1 base to trimming and J lost 0 bases, with 10 bases between them. From germline, CDR1 is SGHAT and CDR2 FQNNGV. The CDR3 is made up of 15 amino acids. CDR3 DNA: TGTGCCAGCAGCTTAGCCCAGTCAAGCTCCTACGAGCAGTACTTC. Its protein is CASSLAQSSSYEQYF.